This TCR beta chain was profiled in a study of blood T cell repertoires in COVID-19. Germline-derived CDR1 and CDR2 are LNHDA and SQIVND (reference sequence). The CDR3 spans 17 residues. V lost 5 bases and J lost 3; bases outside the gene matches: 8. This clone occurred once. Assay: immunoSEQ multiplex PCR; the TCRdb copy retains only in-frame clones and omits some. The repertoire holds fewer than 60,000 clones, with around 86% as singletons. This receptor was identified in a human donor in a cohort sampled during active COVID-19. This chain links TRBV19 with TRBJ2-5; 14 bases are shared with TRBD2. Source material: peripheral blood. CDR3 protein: CASSRTSGRWVEETQYF. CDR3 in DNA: TGTGCCAGTAGTCGGACTAGCGGGAGGTGGGTCGAAGAGACCCAGTACTTC.